This TCR beta chain was identified during a study of cytomegalovirus exposure and HLA in healthy donors. Findings and limits, study-wide: HLA restriction was apparent for most CMV-associated TCR beta chains in a later analysis. When a later analysis was performed, an Asian-associated ancestry cluster reportedly had fewer N-insertions than the approximately 680-donor mean.

The donors comprised healthy bone marrow donors. As concerns this clone: Its target is not known.

V gave up 0 bases and J gave up 3 bases; unmatched junction bases: 6. The CDR3 sequence is 16 residues long. The germline gives CDR1 SGHRS, CDR2 YFSETQ. This PCR relied on a set of 60 Vbeta primers and 13 Jbeta primers. The repertoire was sequenced with immunoSEQ multiplex PCR; TCRdb's copy has only in-frame clones and lacks some. Of about 210,000 clones detected, 82% appear once; the ten largest clones hold nearly 6%. The sequenced sample was PBMCs. The sequence was collected from a middle-aged man in good health and CMV-seropositive. The chain is built from TRBV5-1 and TRBJ2-3; 8 bases are shared with TRBD2. The CDR3 region has the DNA TGCGCCAGCAGCTTGGGAGTACTAGCGGCTACAGATACGCAGTATTTT. Encoded protein: CASSLGVLAATDTQYF.